Detailed here is one T cell receptor beta chain. Its antigen is unidentified. The junction does not match germline at one end; this may be a read error. CDR3 length: 14 amino acids. Per germline, CDR1 SSHAT and CDR2 FNYEAQ (reference sequence). These data belong to a study of early stage breast cancer tumors. About the research overall: Invasive lobular carcinomas made up four of 12 ER+/PR+/HER2- tumors. Average read coverage per sample was about 10-fold.

Using immunoSEQ multiplex PCR, the repertoire was profiled, and TCRdb retains in-frame clones only, with some absent. The sample shows tens of thousands of clones, about 70% of them seen only once. General observations from the study: Tumors had roughly 2.5-fold higher T cell density and higher clonality than adjacent normal breast tissue. Commonly generated sequences made up most enriched TCRB sequences shared between patients.

This chain joins TRBV7-7 and TRBJ2-1, with D maybe TRBD2 (5 bases). This sequence originates from a person in their fifties with breast cancer. The sequenced material came from blood. CDR3 amino acids: CASSPGDGTYSLFF. DNA for the CDR3: TGTGCTAGCAGCCCCGGGGATGGTACCTACTCCCTGTTCTTC.